The source of this T cell receptor (beta chain) is a study of blood T cell repertoires in COVID-19. As for the study in general: T cells, B-cell-depleted T cells, or PBMCs provided the cDNA or gDNA that served as material.

Under the authors' procedure: Amplified reference gene primers provided the basis for estimating nucleated cell counts. The method was immunoSEQ multiplex PCR; TCRdb's version includes in-frame clones alone and lacks a portion of them. The V and J calls and clone size come from that table; D and trimming were worked out from the DNA. The repertoire consists of around 15,000 clones, with about 69% occurring once and the leading ten covering roughly 13%. This TCR was sampled from a man in his sixties with acute or convalescent COVID-19. The sample consisted of peripheral blood.

The CDR3 loop is CASSSGYYEQYF. The CDR3 bases are TGTGCCAGCAGTTCAGGATACTACGAGCAGTACTTC. The gene calls are TRBV28 and TRBJ2-7; D gene unclear. The CDR3 consists of 12 residues. Germline CDR1 MDHEN, CDR2 SYDVKM. With 4 bases removed from V and 3 bases from J, the gap between germline ends came to 7 bases.